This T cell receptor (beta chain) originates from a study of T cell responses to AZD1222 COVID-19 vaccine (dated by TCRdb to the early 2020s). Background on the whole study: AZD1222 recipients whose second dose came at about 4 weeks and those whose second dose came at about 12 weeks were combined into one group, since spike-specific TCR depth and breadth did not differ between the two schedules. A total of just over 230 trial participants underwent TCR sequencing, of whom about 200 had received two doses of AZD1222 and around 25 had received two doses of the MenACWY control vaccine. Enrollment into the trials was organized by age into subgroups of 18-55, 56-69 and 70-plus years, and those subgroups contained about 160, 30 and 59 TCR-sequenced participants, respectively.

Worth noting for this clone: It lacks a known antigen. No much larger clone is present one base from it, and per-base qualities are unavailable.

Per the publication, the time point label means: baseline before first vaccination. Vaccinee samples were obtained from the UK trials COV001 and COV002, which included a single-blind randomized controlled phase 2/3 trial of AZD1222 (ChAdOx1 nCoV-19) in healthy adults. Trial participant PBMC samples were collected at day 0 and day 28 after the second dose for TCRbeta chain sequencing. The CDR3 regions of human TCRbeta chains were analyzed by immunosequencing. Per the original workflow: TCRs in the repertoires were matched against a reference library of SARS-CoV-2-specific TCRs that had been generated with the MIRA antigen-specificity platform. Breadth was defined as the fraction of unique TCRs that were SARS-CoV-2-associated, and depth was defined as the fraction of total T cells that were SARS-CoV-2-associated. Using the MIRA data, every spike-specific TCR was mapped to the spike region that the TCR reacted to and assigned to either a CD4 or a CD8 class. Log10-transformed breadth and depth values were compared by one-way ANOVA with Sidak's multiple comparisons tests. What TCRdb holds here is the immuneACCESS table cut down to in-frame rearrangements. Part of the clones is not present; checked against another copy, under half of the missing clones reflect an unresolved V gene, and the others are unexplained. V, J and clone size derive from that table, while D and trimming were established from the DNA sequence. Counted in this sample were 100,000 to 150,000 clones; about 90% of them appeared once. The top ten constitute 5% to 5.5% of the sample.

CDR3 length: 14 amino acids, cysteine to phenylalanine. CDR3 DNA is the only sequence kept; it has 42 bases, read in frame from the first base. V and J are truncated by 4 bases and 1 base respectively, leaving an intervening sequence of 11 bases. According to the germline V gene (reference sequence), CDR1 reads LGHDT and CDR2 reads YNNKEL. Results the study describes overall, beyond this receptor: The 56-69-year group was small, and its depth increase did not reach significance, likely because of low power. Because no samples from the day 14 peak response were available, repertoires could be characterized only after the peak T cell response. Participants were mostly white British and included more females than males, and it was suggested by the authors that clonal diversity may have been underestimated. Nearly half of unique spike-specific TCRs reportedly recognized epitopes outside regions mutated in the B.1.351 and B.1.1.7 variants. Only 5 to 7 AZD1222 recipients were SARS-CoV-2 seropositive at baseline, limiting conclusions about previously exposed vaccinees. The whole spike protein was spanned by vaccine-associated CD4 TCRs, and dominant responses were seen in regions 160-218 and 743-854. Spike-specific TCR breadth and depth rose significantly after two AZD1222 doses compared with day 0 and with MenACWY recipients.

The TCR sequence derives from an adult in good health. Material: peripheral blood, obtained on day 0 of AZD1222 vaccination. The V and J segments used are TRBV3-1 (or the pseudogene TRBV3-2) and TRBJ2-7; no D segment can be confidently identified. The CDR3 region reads CASSLALGSYEQYF. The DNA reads TGTGCCAGCAGCCTCGCCTTGGGGTCCTACGAGCAGTACTTC.